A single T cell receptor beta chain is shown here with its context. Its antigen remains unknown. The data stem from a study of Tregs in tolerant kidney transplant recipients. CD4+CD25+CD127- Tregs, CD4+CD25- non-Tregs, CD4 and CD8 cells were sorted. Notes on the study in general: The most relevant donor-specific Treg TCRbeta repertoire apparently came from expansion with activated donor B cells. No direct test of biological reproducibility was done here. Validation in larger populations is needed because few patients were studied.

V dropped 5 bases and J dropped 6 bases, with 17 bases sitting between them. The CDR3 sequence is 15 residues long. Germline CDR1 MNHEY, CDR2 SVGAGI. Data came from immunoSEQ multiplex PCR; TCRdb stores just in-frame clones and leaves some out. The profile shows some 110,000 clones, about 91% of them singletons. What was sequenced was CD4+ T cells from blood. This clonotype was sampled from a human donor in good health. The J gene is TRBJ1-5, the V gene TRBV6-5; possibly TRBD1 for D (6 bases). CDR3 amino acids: CASSPIRGGSQPQHF. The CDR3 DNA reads TGTGCCAGCAGTCCCATTAGAGGGGGTAGTCAGCCCCAGCATTTT.